This T cell receptor (beta chain) originates from a study of tumor-infiltrating lymphocytes in primary liver carcinoma. Study-level results: Tumor-adjacent and tumor-blood pairs shared less of their repertoires than tumor region pairs shared.

The investigators made TCR beta cDNA from about 510 ng total RNA, using a constant-region primer. Slightly modified ARM-PCR with three nested multiplex PCR rounds yielded TCR beta libraries. Each CDR3 protein is one row after TCRdb ran MiXCR on the multiplex PCR reads. The repertoire consists of 300,000 to 350,000 distinct CDR3 sequences, with roughly three fifths occurring once and the leading ten covering about a sixth. The source of the blood RNA was unsorted whole blood, and germline DNA was extracted as well. Chronic HBV infection was present, with no prior treatment. Notes on this clonotype: Its antigen is as yet unknown. A much larger clone differs from this one at a single base, so this may be a read error.

The sequencing sample was made of peripheral blood. The sequence derives from a woman in her thirties with primary liver carcinoma and hepatitis B virus infection.

The CDR3 DNA follows: TGTGCCAGCAGTTTTATGGCAGGGGAGCGGTACTTC. Its protein is CASSFMAGERYF. This chain joins TRBV12-3 or TRBV12-4 and TRBJ2-7; possible D gene TRBD1, 6 bases. The CDR3 has 12 residues.